The clone carrying this T cell receptor beta chain was counted once. This sample was taken from a study of blood T cell repertoires in COVID-19. Germline V gene data show CDR1 as SGHRS and CDR2 as YFSETQ. CDR3 length: 15 residues. Trimming removed 4 bases from V and 1 base from J, with 14 bases in between. Produced via immunoSEQ multiplex PCR; TCRdb's table is partial and in-frame only. Of fewer than 35,000 clones in the sample, around 82% are singletons; the top ten hold 1.8%. This chain joins TRBV5-1 and TRBJ1-1; D possibly corresponds to TRBD1 (6 bases). Sequenced: peripheral blood. The TCR was taken from a man older than 75 with active or convalescent COVID-19. CDR3 amino acids: CASSAQSQGNTEAFF. CDR3 in DNA: TGCGCCAGCAGCGCACAATCACAGGGGAACACTGAAGCTTTCTTT.